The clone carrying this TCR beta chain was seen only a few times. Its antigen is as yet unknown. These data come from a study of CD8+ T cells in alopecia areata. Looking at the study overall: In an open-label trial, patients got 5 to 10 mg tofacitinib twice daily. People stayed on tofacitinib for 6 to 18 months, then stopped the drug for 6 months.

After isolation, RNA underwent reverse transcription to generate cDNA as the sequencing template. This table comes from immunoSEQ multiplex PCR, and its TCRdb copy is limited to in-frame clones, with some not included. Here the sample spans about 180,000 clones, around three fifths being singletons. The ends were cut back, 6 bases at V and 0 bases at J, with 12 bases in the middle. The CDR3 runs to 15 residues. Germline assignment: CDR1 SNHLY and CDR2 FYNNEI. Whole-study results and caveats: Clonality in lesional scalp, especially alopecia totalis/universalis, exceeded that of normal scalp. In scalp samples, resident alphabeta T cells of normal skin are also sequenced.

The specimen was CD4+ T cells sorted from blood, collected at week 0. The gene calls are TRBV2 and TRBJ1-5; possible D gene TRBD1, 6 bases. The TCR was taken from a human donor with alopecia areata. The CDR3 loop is CASSPGRGSNQPQHF. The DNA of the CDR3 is TGTGCCAGCAGCCCCGGCAGGGGTAGCAATCAGCCCCAGCATTTT.